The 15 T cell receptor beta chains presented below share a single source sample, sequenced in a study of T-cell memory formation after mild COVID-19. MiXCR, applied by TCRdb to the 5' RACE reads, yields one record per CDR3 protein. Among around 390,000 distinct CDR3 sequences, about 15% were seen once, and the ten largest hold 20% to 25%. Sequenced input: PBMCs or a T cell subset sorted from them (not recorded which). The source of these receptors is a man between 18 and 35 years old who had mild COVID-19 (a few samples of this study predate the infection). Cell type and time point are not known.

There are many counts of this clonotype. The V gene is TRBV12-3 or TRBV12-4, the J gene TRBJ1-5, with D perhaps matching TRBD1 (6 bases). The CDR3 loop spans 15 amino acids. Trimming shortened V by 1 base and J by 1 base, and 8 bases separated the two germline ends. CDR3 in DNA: TGTGCCAGCAGTTTAGTAACAGGGAGCAATCAGCCCCAGCATTTT. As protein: CASSLVTGSNQPQHF.

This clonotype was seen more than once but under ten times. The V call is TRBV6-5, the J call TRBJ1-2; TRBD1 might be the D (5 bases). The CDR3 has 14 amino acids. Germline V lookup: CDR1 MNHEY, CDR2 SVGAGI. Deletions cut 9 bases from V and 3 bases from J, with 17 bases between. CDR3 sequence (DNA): TGTGCCAGTAGCGCGGGGGTTGGTGACTATGGCTACACCTTC. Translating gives CASSAGVGDYGYTF.

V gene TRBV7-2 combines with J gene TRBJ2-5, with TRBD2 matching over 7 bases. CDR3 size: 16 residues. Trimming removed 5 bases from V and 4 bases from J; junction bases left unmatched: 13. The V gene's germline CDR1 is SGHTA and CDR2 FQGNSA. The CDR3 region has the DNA TGTGCCAGCAGCCCAGGCCTAGCGGTCCAGGGAGAGACCCAGTACTTC. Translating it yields CASSPGLAVQGETQYF.

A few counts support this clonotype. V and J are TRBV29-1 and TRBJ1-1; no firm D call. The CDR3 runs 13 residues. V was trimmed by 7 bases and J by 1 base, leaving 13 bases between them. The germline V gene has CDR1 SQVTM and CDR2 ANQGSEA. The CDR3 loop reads CSARGDGNTEAFF. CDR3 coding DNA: TGCAGCGCCCGGGGAGACGGGAACACTGAAGCTTTCTTT.

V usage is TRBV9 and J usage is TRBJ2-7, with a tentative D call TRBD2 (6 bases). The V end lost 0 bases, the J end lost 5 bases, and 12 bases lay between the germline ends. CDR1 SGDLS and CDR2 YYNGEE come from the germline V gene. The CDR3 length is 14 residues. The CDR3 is CASSVEGGMNEQYF. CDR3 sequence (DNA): TGTGCCAGCAGCGTAGAAGGCGGGATGAACGAGCAGTACTTC.

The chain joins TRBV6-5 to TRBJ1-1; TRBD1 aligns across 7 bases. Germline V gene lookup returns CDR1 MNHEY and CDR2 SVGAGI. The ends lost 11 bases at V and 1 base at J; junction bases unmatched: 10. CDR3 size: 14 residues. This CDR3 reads CARFQGGKNTEAFF. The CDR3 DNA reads TGTGCCCGTTTTCAGGGGGGAAAGAACACTGAAGCTTTCTTT.

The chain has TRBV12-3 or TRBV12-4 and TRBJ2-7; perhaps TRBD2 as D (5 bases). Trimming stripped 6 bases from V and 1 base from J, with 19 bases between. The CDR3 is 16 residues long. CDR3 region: CASSPTWELGSYEQYF. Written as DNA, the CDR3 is TGTGCCAGCAGCCCGACTTGGGAGCTTGGGTCCTACGAGCAGTACTTC.

The CDR3 bases are TGCAGTGCTCCTGGAAACAGGGAGATGAATGAGCAGTTCTTC. Translation gives CSAPGNREMNEQFF. The rearrangement links TRBV20-1 to TRBJ2-1, with D possibly TRBD1 on 6 matching bases. This CDR3 is built from 14 residues. Trimming left V 5 bases short and J 7 bases short, with 18 bases between. In germline, CDR1 is DFQATT, CDR2 SNEGSKA (reference sequence).

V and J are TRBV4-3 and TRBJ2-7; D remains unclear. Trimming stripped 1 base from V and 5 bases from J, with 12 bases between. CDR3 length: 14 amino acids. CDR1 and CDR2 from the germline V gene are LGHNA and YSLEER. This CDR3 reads CASSQVVWTNEQYF. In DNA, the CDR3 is TGCGCCAGCAGCCAAGTCGTGTGGACCAACGAGCAGTACTTC.

The chain's CDR3 is CASSQSGGAATQYF. For the CDR3, the DNA is TGCGCCAGCAGCCAATCGGGAGGAGCTGCTACGCAGTATTTT. The chain employs TRBV4-1 and TRBJ2-3; 7 nucleotides match TRBD2. Trimming at V came to 2 bases and at J to 8 bases, leaving 7 bases not matched to a gene. The length of the CDR3 is 14 residues. Germline loops: CDR1 MGHRA, CDR2 YSYEKL.

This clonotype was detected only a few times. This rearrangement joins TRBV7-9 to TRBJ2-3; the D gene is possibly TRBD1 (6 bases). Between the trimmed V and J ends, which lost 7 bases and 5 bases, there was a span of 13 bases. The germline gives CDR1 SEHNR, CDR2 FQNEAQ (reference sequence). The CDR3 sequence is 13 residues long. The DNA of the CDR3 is TGTGCCAGCACCTTTCCAGGGGAAGATACGCAGTATTTT. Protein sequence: CASTFPGEDTQYF.

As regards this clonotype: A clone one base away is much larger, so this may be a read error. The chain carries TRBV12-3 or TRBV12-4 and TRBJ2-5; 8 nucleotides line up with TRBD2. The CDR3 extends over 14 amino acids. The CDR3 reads CARSFPGGEETQYF. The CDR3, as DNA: TGTGCCCGCAGTTTTCCGGGGGGGGAGGAGACCCAGTACTTC.

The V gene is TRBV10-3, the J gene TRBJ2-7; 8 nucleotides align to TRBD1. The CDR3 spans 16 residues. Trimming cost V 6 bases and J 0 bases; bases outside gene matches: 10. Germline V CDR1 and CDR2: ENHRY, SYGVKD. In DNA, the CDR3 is TGTGCCATCAGACACGATTGGACAGGGAGCTCCTACGAGCAGTACTTC. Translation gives CAIRHDWTGSSYEQYF.

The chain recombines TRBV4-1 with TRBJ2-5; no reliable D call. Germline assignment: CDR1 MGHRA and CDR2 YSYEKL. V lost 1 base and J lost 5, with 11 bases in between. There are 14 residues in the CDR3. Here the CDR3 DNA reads TGCGCCAGCAGCCAAGTAGGGAAGGAGGAGACCCAGTACTTC. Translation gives CASSQVGKEETQYF.

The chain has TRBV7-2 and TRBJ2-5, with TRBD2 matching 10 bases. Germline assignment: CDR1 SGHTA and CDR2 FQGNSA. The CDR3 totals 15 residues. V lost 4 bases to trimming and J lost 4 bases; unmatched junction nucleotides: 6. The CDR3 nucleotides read TGTGCCAGCAGCTCCCAGCGGGGGGGCCGAGAGACCCAGTACTTC. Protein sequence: CASSSQRGGRETQYF.